This T cell receptor (beta chain) was recorded in a study of T cells in Graves' hyperthyroidism and ophthalmopathy (dated by TCRdb to about 2019). In the study overall: Peripheral blood samples were taken at the time of initial diagnosis, prior to any treatment. To identify TCR V-J signatures that set the groups apart, the researchers used a discovery cohort of about a hundred patients, made up of 40 to 45 with Graves' ophthalmopathy and about 60 with stable Graves' hyperthyroidism. Prospective prediction of ophthalmopathy was tested in an independent validation cohort of 18 hyperthyroidism patients and 17 patients who later progressed to ophthalmopathy. The roughly 91 discovery patients were randomly split 7:3 into training and test sets. Thyroid tissue and blood T-cell repertoires from roughly six Graves' hyperthyroidism patients were also compared in the study. Once sampling was done, hyperthyroidism patients were given methimazole at a starting dose of 30 mg daily, whereas ophthalmopathy patients were given high-dose intravenous methylprednisolone. According to the paper, TCR Vbeta CDR3 sequencing was carried out on approximately 140 peripheral blood samples, which came from 40 to 45 ophthalmopathy, around 75 hyperthyroidism and roughly 17 progressor patients. Overall study results and their limits: Sample size was not statistically predetermined, and blinding of investigators to group allocation was not performed. Most expanded thyroid clonotypes (frequency above 0.001) were also detected in blood, suggesting blood repertoires may reflect thyroid immune responses. During validation, the model predicted progression to ophthalmopathy a median of approximately 6 months ahead of onset, with roughly 65% sensitivity and around 72% specificity. A model built on a 13 V-J signature distinguished ophthalmopathy from stable hyperthyroidism, reaching 85% to 90% sensitivity and about 81% specificity in cross-validation and 80%/75% in testing.

Comment on this clonotype: Its antigen is still unknown. No much larger clone is present one base from it, and per-base qualities are unavailable.

Trimming removed 5 bases from V and 10 bases from J; the gene matches leave 13 bases unexplained. Its CDR3 holds 17 amino acids, cysteine through phenylalanine. CDR3 DNA only is kept here, 51 bases in frame from base 1. The CDR1 and CDR2 encoded by the germline V gene are MDHEN and SYDVKM. Graves' hyperthyroidism was defined as stable when no progression to ophthalmopathy occurred over 18 months of follow-up. The hyperthyroidism patients were between 18 and 65 years old and newly diagnosed, with a disease duration of less than 2 months. Patients with uncontrolled infections, other autoimmune diseases, pregnancy or lactation were excluded. Diagnoses relied on clinical symptoms, serum thyroxine and TRAb, thyroid ultrasound and orbital computed tomography. PBMCs were separated from roughly 10 ml of fresh peripheral blood using Ficoll-Paque density gradient centrifugation. Total RNA was extracted using Trizol reagent, and RNA quality was assessed on an Agilent 2100 Bioanalyzer.

Amplification of TCR beta CDR3 regions was carried out from RNA transcripts. A first-round RT-PCR of the TCR CDR3 used the HTBI primer set with the Qiagen OneStep RT-PCR kit. Libraries were constructed in a second round of multiplex PCR, after which size selection and purification were carried out. Sequencing of the libraries was done on an Illumina HiSeq2000 using paired-end 100 bp reads. The paper's processing steps were these. SOAPnuke was used to process the raw data, removing reads that contained adapters or uncalled bases, had a mean Phred below 15, or lacked an exact match to the constant primer or identifier. COPE v1.2.5 was used to merge the high-quality paired reads, and each unique nucleotide sequence was defined as a clonotype. Clonotypes were aligned to IMGT TRBV, TRBD and TRBJ reference segments using MiTCR v1.1. Only V-J combinations with frequency above 0.0001, covering roughly 99% of repertoires, were analysed. A TCS score was defined as the ratio of F50 (clonal expansion) to E x V (chaos), with BLOSUM62-based TCRdist applied between CDR3 peptides within each V-J. Welch's t-statistics and random forest reduced approximately 520 V-J features to some 14, which were used in a naive Bayes classifier (R e1071). TCRdb reran the public reads through fastp at Q25 and MiXCR, keeping productive beta chains. Rows are combined by CDR3 protein, so each entry shows the most common genes and DNA. In this record, the V and J calls reflect TCRdb's handling and not the investigators' own analysis. Within this sample are fewer than 350,000 distinct CDR3 sequences, with approximately 14% of them counted one time only. The ten largest clones take up roughly 8.2% of the sample.

This receptor was identified in a woman in her thirties or forties with Graves' hyperthyroidism. Sequences were obtained from blood. The V and J genes are TRBV28 and TRBJ2-1; 14 central bases correspond to TRBD2. The CDR3 protein is CASSARTGTSGSREQFF. The DNA sequence is as follows: TGTGCCAGCAGTGCTAGAACCGGGACTAGCGGGAGCAGGGAGCAGTTCTTC.